These 2 T cell receptor beta chains share one sample of origin, sequenced in a study of a mutant IDH1 vaccine in newly diagnosed glioma. Time point noted: week 35, safety follow-up. Topical imiquimod was applied with each vaccine dose, which held 300 ug of mutant IDH1 20-mer peptide. Their cognate antigens are unknown. TCRdb's table, derived via immunoSEQ multiplex PCR, lists solely in-frame clones and lacks some. This table has tens of thousands of clones, around 81% appearing once. The sequences come from PBMCs, collected from a glioma patient whose treatment included an IDH1 peptide vaccine. These receptors were collected from a man aged 35-49 years with glioma.

This clone is a singleton in its sample. The chain is built from TRBV6-5 and TRBJ2-7; D gene ambiguous. V lost 1 base, J lost 7 bases, and 5 bases lay in between. From germline, CDR1 is MNHEY and CDR2 SVGAGI. The CDR3 extends over 11 amino acids. The CDR3, as DNA: TGTGCCAGCAGTTACTTAGGAGAGCAGTACTTC. As protein: CASSYLGEQYF.

This clone was picked up a small number of times. This rearrangement joins TRBV30 to TRBJ1-1; the match to TRBD1 covers 9 bases. The length of the CDR3 is 13 residues. Looked up from germline, CDR1 is GTSNPN and CDR2 is SVGIG (reference sequence). Losses at the gene ends were 4 bases for V and 1 base for J; bases not matched to a gene: 1. This chain's CDR3 is CAWMDRGNTEAFF. DNA for the CDR3: TGTGCCTGGATGGACAGGGGGAACACTGAAGCTTTCTTT.